The source of this TCR beta chain is a study of T cell responses to AZD1222 COVID-19 vaccine (dated by TCRdb to the early 2020s). Study-level background: AZD1222 recipients whose second dose came at about 4 weeks and those whose second dose came at about 12 weeks were combined into one group, since spike-specific TCR depth and breadth did not differ between the two schedules. Trial participants were enrolled by age into subgroups of 18-55, 56-69 and 70-plus years, and around 150, 29 and 61 TCR-sequenced participants, respectively, were included in these subgroups. TCR sequencing covered about 230 trial participants: around 210 given two doses of AZD1222 and 26 given two doses of MenACWY control vaccine. The paper's findings and limits, for the study overall: Nearly half of unique spike-specific TCRs reportedly recognized epitopes outside regions mutated in the B.1.351 and B.1.1.7 variants. Because no day 14 peak-response samples were available, repertoires were characterized only after the peak T cell response. Participants were mostly white British and included more females than males, and it was suggested by the authors that clonal diversity may have been underestimated. Spike-specific TCR breadth and depth rose significantly after two AZD1222 doses compared with day 0 and with MenACWY recipients. CD4 TCRs associated with the vaccine covered the entire spike protein, and the dominant responses were in regions 160-218 and 743-854. Conclusions about previously exposed vaccinees are limited, since just 5 to 7 AZD1222 recipients were seropositive for SARS-CoV-2 at baseline. The 56-69-year group was small, and its depth increase did not reach significance, likely because of low power.

The CDR3 regions of human TCRbeta chains were subjected to immunosequencing. The authors processed their data as follows. TCRs in the repertoires were compared against a reference library of SARS-CoV-2-specific TCRs that had been generated with the MIRA antigen-specificity platform. Breadth meant the fraction of unique TCRs that were SARS-CoV-2-associated, whereas depth meant the fraction of total T cells that were SARS-CoV-2-associated. Using the MIRA data, each spike-specific TCR was mapped to the spike region that the TCR reacts to and placed in a CD4 or CD8 class. Log10-transformed breadth and depth values were compared by one-way ANOVA with Sidak's multiple comparisons tests. The table comes from immuneACCESS by way of TCRdb, which keeps in-frame sequences with V and J called. Part of the clones is missing from these tables; in studies checked, under half for an unresolved V gene and the rest for unknown reasons. V and J calls and clone size are as listed in that table; D and trimming were resolved from the DNA. The sample records about 68,000 clones, around four fifths of which are singletons. The ten largest clones capture 12% of the sample.

Sample time point, as interpreted from the label and publication: baseline before first vaccination. Vaccinee samples were obtained from the UK trials COV001 and COV002, which included a single-blind randomized controlled phase 2/3 trial of AZD1222 (ChAdOx1 nCoV-19) in healthy adults. For TCRbeta chain sequencing, PBMC samples were collected from trial participants at day 0 and at day 28 after the second dose. The CDR3 has 13 amino acids, counting the end cysteine and phenylalanine. Of the read, only the CDR3 DNA is kept; its 39 bases are in frame from base 1. Reading the germline V gene (reference sequence) gives CDR1 LGHDT and CDR2 YNNKEL. V has 2 bases trimmed and J has 7 bases trimmed; junction bases matching no gene number 2. This clone was observed a few times. The target of this receptor is not known. Base qualities are not at hand, and no much larger clone is one base apart.

The specimen was peripheral blood, collected on day 0 of AZD1222 vaccination. This receptor chain uses TRBV3-1 (or the pseudogene TRBV3-2) and TRBJ2-1, with 7 junctional bases fitting TRBD1. The clonotype comes from an adult in good health. For the CDR3, the sequence is CASSQLQGNEQFF. The base sequence is TGTGCCAGCAGCCAATTACAGGGGAATGAGCAGTTCTTC.